These 19 T cell receptor beta chains came from one sample sequenced in a study of radiation and T cells in renal cell carcinoma. Some clones are missing from TCRdb's copy, which holds only in-frame ones; the method was immunoSEQ multiplex PCR. The table lists roughly 90,000 clones, 70% to 90% of them singletons. Time point described: blood 4 weeks post-SBRT, at nephrectomy. Regarding treatment: 15 Gy SBRT to primary tumor, nephrectomy 4 weeks later. Source: blood, taken from a patient whose treatment included radiotherapy and nephrectomy. These receptors were collected from a man in his forties or fifties with renal cell carcinoma.

The V gene is TRBV18, the J gene TRBJ2-2, with unresolved D. In germline, CDR1 is KGHSH, CDR2 LQKENI. This CDR3 comprises 15 residues. V was trimmed by 2 bases and J by 0 bases, leaving 7 bases between them. CDR3 sequence: CASSPTYANTGELFF. The CDR3 DNA reads as TGTGCCAGCTCACCAACTTACGCGAACACCGGGGAGCTGTTTTTT.

The V and J genes are TRBV5-8 and TRBJ2-4, with D possibly being TRBD1 or TRBD2 (6 bases each). With 0 bases removed from V and 9 bases from J, the gap between germline ends came to 19 bases. This CDR3 is 16 amino acids long. Germline V CDR1 and CDR2: SGHTS, YDEGEE. The CDR3 DNA reads TGTGCCAGCAGCTTGGCGGATGGAGGGGGGATGGGCATTCAGTACTTC. It translates to CASSLADGGGMGIQYF.

This rearrangement joins TRBV7-9 to TRBJ1-5, with 11 bases matching TRBD1. Trimming removed 4 bases from V and 1 base from J; junction bases left unmatched: 3. The CDR3 has 16 amino acids. Germline assignment: CDR1 SEHNR and CDR2 FQNEAQ (reference sequence). The CDR3: CASSWDRGLSNQPQHF. The CDR3 region has the DNA TGTGCCAGCAGCTGGGACAGGGGGTTGAGCAATCAGCCCCAGCATTTT.

This clone was seen only a few times. Within the sample, other DNA sequences also encode this same CDR3. The chain couples TRBV5-1 to TRBJ2-5, with 10 positions matching TRBD2. The V gene end was trimmed by 5 bases and the J gene end by 1 base; junction bases not matched to a gene: 2. The germline CDR1 and CDR2 sequences are SGHRS and YFSETQ. CDR3 length: 14 amino acids. The CDR3 here is CASSSSGGQETQYF. Written as DNA, the CDR3 is TGCGCCAGCAGTTCTAGCGGGGGCCAAGAGACCCAGTACTTC.

The chain has TRBV6-4 and TRBJ2-1; TRBD2 matches at 8 bases. With 2 bases clipped from V and 5 bases from J, the junction kept 8 bases outside the gene matches. Per germline, CDR1 MRHNA and CDR2 SNTAGT. The CDR3 sequence is 16 residues long. CDR3 in DNA: TGTGCCAGCAGTGACACCGCTAGCGGGTCAAACAATGAGCAGTTCTTC. Protein: CASSDTASGSNNEQFF.

This chain joins TRBV29-1 and TRBJ2-5; 7 nucleotides line up with TRBD1. The germline V gene has CDR1 SQVTM and CDR2 ANQGSEA. The CDR3 sequence is 13 residues long. J lost 2 bases, V lost 5 bases, and 5 bases had no gene match. The CDR3 protein is CSVPTGIQETQYF. CDR3 nucleotides: TGCAGCGTTCCGACAGGGATACAAGAGACCCAGTACTTC.

This clone turned up a few times. The chain combines TRBV7-8 with TRBJ1-1; 10 positions agree with TRBD1. This CDR3 spans 16 amino acids. V was clipped by 6 bases and J by 2 bases; unmatched bases: 9. Germline loops: CDR1 SGHVS, CDR2 FQNEAQ. CDR3 in amino acids: CASSKRDRGSNTEAFF. In nucleotides, the CDR3 is TGTGCCAGCAGTAAAAGGGACAGGGGAAGTAACACTGAAGCTTTCTTT.

The chain carries TRBV7-2 and TRBJ1-1, with D possibly being TRBD1 (5 bases). Trimming removed 1 base from V and 3 bases from J, with 15 bases in between. CDR3 size: 16 residues. The V gene's germline CDR1 is SGHTA and CDR2 FQGNSA. The CDR3 DNA reads TGTGCCAGCAGCTTAGTATGGCAGGGTGGGTACACTGAAGCTTTCTTT. The encoded protein is CASSLVWQGGYTEAFF.

This chain joins TRBV10-2 and TRBJ2-2; perhaps TRBD1 as D (5 bases). Trimming left V 8 bases short and J 6 bases short, with 10 bases between. This CDR3 is 12 amino acids long. CDR1 and CDR2 from the germline V gene are WSHSY and SAAADI. CDR3 DNA: TGCGCCAGCTGGCAGGGTGCCGGGGAGCTGTTTTTT. Residues: CASWQGAGELFF.

This sequence joins TRBV10-1 and TRBJ2-2; D remains ambiguous. The germline V and J ends were trimmed by 7 bases and 3 bases, with 9 bases remaining between them. Germline V gene lookup returns CDR1 WNHNN and CDR2 SYGVQD (reference sequence). The CDR3 has 13 amino acids. In DNA form, the CDR3 reads TGCGCCAGCAAGGGTTGGGACACCGGGGAGCTGTTTTTT. It specifies CASKGWDTGELFF.

This clone was counted a single time. The rearrangement uses TRBV18 and TRBJ1-2; 7 bases agree with TRBD1. Losses at the gene ends were 7 bases for V and 5 bases for J; bases not matched to a gene: 7. The CDR3 has 13 residues. In germline, CDR1 is KGHSH, CDR2 LQKENI. The CDR3 reads CASYRDRAYGYTF. The CDR3 DNA reads TGTGCCAGCTACCGCGACAGGGCGTATGGCTACACCTTC.

This sequence joins TRBV7-2 and TRBJ2-1; possible D gene TRBD1, 5 bases. The CDR3 has 18 residues. The germline gives CDR1 SGHTA, CDR2 FQGNSA. The ends were cut back, 1 base at V and 0 bases at J, with 16 bases in the middle. CDR3 amino acids: CASSLGSGQGNSYNEQFF. The DNA of the CDR3 is TGTGCCAGCAGCTTAGGGTCCGGGCAGGGTAACTCCTACAATGAGCAGTTCTTC.

This clone was counted a single time. This chain links TRBV27 with TRBJ1-1; D gene unclear. Trimming took off 1 base at V and 1 base at J, with 4 bases between the two ends. Germline loops: CDR1 MNHEY, CDR2 SMNVEV (reference sequence). The CDR3 runs to 13 residues. The CDR3 DNA follows: TGTGCCAGCAGTTTATTAGGGAACACTGAAGCTTTCTTT. It specifies CASSLLGNTEAFF.

V usage is TRBV2 and J usage is TRBJ1-1; D is possibly TRBD1 (6 bases). With 5 bases removed from V and 1 base from J, the gap between germline ends came to 14 bases. From germline, CDR1 is SNHLY and CDR2 FYNNEI. There are 15 residues in the CDR3. CDR3 bases: TGTGCCAGCAGTCCACAGGGTCAGGGGAACACTGAAGCTTTCTTT. Its translation is CASSPQGQGNTEAFF.

The chain uses TRBV6-4 and TRBJ1-5; possibly TRBD1 for D (5 bases). CDR1 and CDR2 (germline): MRHNA, SNTAGT. This CDR3 contains 13 residues. The ends were cut back, 4 bases at V and 4 bases at J, with 8 bases in the middle. CDR3 sequence (DNA): TGTGCCAGCAGTGTGACAGAGAATCAGCCCCAGCATTTT. Amino acid sequence: CASSVTENQPQHF.

The chain couples TRBV5-8 to TRBJ2-4, with 7 bases identical to TRBD2. The junction had 9 bases not matched to a gene; V was cut back by 0 bases and J by 0 bases. The germline CDR1 and CDR2 sequences are SGHTS and YDEGEE. The CDR3 is 18 amino acids. The CDR3 DNA reads TGTGCCAGCAGCTTGGGGGAGGGCAGCTTTCTAGCCAAAAACATTCAGTACTTC. Residues: CASSLGEGSFLAKNIQYF.

The V and J genes are TRBV7-5 and TRBJ2-7; no check of the table's D call, TRBD2, against the DNA was made. TRBV7-5 has pseudogene status. The CDR3 loop spans 15 amino acids. The CDR3 region has the DNA TGTGCCAGAAGCTTCATGCGGGGGGACCGCAAGGAGCAGTACTTC. Its translation is CARSFMRGDRKEQYF.

This sequence joins TRBV30 and TRBJ2-7, with 7 bases lining up with TRBD1. The CDR3 extends over 13 amino acids. CDR1 and CDR2 (germline): GTSNPN, SVGIG (reference sequence). J was trimmed by 6 bases and V by 0 bases; bases with no gene match: 5. CDR3 protein: CAWSVRDSTEQYF. The CDR3 coding sequence is TGTGCCTGGAGTGTACGGGACAGCACCGAGCAGTACTTC.

The chain couples TRBV25-1 to TRBJ2-7; 8 bases are a match to TRBD1. J gave up 2 bases and V 3 bases, and 9 bases lay outside the gene matches. From germline, CDR1 is MGHDK and CDR2 SYGVNS. This CDR3 is 16 amino acids long. Here the CDR3 reads CASSDSVQGAPYEQYF. The CDR3, as DNA: TGTGCCAGCAGTGATAGTGTTCAGGGGGCTCCCTACGAGCAGTACTTC.